This TCR beta chain was identified in a study of blood T cell repertoires in COVID-19. Across the study: Material from acute and convalescent COVID-19 was sourced from the United States, Italy and Spain. PBMCs, B-cell-depleted T cells, or T cells were the source of the cDNA or gDNA that made up the material.

Germline CDR1 and CDR2: MDHEN and SYDVKM. V shed 2 bases, J shed 1 base, and the junction held 3 bases outside the gene matches. The length of the CDR3 is 16 residues. Original analysis: Reference gene primer amplification gave estimated nucleated cell counts. TCRdb's copy holds only in-frame clones and misses some; the assay was immunoSEQ multiplex PCR. V, J and clone size are those of that table, while D and trimming were read from the DNA. This sample yields around 97,000 clones, of which 88% are seen a single time; approximately 3.5% belongs to the top ten. This receptor was taken from a human donor in a cohort sampled during active COVID-19. This chain joins TRBV28 and TRBJ2-3; 10 nucleotides line up with TRBD2. The sequenced sample consisted of peripheral blood. In DNA, the CDR3 is TGTGCCAGCAGTTTACCTCTAGCGGGAGGCACAGATACGCAGTATTTT. It translates to CASSLPLAGGTDTQYF.